The following is a TCR beta chain sequence with its context. This sample is part of a study of OX40 agonist ivuxolimab in advanced cancers. Some clones are missing from TCRdb's copy, which holds only in-frame ones; the method was immunoSEQ multiplex PCR. This table has some 45,000 clones, 70% to 85% appearing once. J gave up 1 base and V 1 base, and 4 bases lay outside the gene matches. Germline V CDR1 and CDR2: SGHDN, FVKESK. This CDR3 contains 17 residues. V gene TRBV14 combines with J gene TRBJ2-2, with TRBD1 matching over 9 bases. The source material was CD4+ or CD8+ T cells sorted from blood, sampled in a trial of the OX40 agonist ivuxolimab. This TCR derives from an adult with an advanced solid tumor such as melanoma, head and neck, liver or kidney cancer. The CDR3 coding sequence is TGTGCCAGCAGCCAAGTGGCGGGACAGGGGAACACCGGGGAGCTGTTTTTT. Amino acids: CASSQVAGQGNTGELFF.